The clone carrying this TCR beta chain was seen a few times. The antigen is unknown. These data come from a study of cytomegalovirus exposure and HLA in healthy donors. General study results and limits: When analyzed later, the rates of TCR association showed variation by HLA locus, with DRB1 the most and HLA-C the fewest.

PCR used 60 Vbeta primers and 13 Jbeta primers. Method: immunoSEQ multiplex PCR; TCRdb's copy keeps in-frame clones and lacks some. In the table there are some 65,000 clones, about 65% of which are singletons. Input material: PBMCs. This TCR was recovered from a man in his forties or fifties in good health and CMV-seropositive.

The CDR3 protein is CAISDRSTDTQYF. For the CDR3, the DNA is TGTGCCATCAGTGACCGTAGCACAGATACGCAGTATTTT. The chain recombines TRBV10-3 with TRBJ2-3; D gene unclear. V dropped 3 bases and J dropped 0 bases, with 4 bases sitting between them. The CDR3 sequence is 13 residues long. Germline V CDR1 and CDR2: ENHRY, SYGVKD.